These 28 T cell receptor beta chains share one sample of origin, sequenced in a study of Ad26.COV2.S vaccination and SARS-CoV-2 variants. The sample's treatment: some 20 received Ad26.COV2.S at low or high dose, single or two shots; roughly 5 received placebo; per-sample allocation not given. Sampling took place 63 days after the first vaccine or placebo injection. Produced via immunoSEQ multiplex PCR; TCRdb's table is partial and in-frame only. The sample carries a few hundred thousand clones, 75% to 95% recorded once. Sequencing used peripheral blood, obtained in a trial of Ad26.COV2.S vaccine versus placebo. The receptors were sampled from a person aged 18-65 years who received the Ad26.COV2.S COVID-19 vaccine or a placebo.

CDR3 region: CASMRAGASTDTQYF. Written as DNA, the CDR3 is TGTGCCAGCATGCGCGCGGGAGCTTCTACAGATACGCAGTATTTT. The chain couples TRBV7-9 to TRBJ2-3; TRBD2 matches 7 bases. CDR1 and CDR2 (germline): SEHNR, FQNEAQ (reference sequence). The CDR3 has 15 amino acids. Trimming removed 7 bases from V and 3 bases from J; junction bases left unmatched: 10.

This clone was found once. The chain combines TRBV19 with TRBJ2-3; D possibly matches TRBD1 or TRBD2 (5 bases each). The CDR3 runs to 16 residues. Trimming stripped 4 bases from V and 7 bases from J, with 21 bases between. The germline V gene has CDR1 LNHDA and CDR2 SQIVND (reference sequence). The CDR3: CASSTSGTLRTYTQYF. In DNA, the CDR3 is TGTGCCAGTAGTACCTCCGGGACCCTACGCACCTATACGCAGTATTTT.

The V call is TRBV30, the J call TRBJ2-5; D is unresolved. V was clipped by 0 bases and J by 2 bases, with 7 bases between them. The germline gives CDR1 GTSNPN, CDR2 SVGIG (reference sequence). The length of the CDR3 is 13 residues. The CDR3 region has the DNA TGTGCCTGGAGTGTGGGCGTACAAGAGACCCAGTACTTC. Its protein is CAWSVGVQETQYF.

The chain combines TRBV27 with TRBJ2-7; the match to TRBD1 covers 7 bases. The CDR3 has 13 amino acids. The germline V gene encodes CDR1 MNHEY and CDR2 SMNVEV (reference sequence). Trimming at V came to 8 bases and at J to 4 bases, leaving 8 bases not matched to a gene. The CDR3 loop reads CASGTRGTYEQYF. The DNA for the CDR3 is TGTGCCAGCGGGACCAGGGGGACATACGAGCAGTACTTC.

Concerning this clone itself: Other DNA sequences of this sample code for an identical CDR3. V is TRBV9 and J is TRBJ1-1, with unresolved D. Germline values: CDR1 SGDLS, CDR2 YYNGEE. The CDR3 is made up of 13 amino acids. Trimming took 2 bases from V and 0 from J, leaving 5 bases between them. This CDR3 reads CASSVRMNTEAFF. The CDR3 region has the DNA TGTGCCAGCAGCGTCCGGATGAACACTGAAGCTTTCTTT.

The CDR3 DNA reads as TGCGCCAGCAGCCAAGATAATCTCTCGCAGGGTCTTTTCGGGGAGCTGTTTTTT. It specifies CASSQDNLSQGLFGELFF. The rearrangement uses TRBV4-3 and TRBJ2-2; the D gene is possibly TRBD1 (5 bases). V lost 0 bases and J lost 7, with 21 bases in between. Germline-derived CDR1 and CDR2 are LGHNA and YSLEER. CDR3 length: 18 amino acids.

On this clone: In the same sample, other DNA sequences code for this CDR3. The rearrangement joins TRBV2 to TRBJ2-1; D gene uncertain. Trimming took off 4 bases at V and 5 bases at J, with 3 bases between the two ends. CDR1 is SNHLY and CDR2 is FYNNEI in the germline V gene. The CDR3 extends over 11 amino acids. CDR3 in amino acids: CASSADNEQFF. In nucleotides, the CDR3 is TGTGCCAGCAGTGCCGACAATGAGCAGTTCTTC.

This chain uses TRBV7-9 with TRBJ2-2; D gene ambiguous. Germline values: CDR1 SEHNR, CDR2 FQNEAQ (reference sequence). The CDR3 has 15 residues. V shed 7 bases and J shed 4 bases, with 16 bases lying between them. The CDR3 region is CASKDSSKGTGELFF. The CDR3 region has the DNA TGTGCCAGCAAGGATTCTTCTAAGGGCACCGGGGAGCTGTTTTTT.

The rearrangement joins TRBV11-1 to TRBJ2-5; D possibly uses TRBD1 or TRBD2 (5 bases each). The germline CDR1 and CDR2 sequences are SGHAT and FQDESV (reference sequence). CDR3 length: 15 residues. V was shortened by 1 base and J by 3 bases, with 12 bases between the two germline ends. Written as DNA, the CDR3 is TGTGCCAGCAGCTTAGGAAGGGGACCAGAAGAGACCCAGTACTTC. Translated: CASSLGRGPEETQYF. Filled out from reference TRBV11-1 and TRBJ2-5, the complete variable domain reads EAEVAQSPRYKITEKSQAVAFWCDPISGHATLYWYRQILGQGPELLVQFQDESVVDDSQLPKDRFSAERLKGVDSTLKIQPAELGDSAMYLCASSLGRGPEETQYFGPGTRLLVL.

CDR3 sequence reads: CASSPLYGSYGSNTGELFF. DNA for the CDR3: TGTGCCAGCTCACCACTGTACGGGAGTTATGGTTCGAACACCGGGGAGCTGTTTTTT. The genes are TRBV18 and TRBJ2-2, with D possibly matching TRBD2 (6 bases). The CDR3 has 19 residues. CDR1 and CDR2 from the germline V gene are KGHSH and LQKENI. V was shortened by 1 base and J by 0 bases, with 18 bases between the two germline ends.

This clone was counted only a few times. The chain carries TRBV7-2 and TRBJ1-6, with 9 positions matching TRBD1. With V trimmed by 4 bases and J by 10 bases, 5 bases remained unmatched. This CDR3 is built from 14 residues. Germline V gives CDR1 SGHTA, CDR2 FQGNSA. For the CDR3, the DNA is TGTGCCAGCAGCTCGGACAGGGGAAGATCACCCCTCCACTTT. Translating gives CASSSDRGRSPLHF.

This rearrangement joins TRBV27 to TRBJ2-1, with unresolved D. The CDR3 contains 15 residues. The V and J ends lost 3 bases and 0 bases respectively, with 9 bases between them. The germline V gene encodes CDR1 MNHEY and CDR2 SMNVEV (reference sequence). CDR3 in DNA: TGTGCCAGCAGTTTTACACCCAGCTCCTACAATGAGCAGTTCTTC. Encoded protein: CASSFTPSSYNEQFF.

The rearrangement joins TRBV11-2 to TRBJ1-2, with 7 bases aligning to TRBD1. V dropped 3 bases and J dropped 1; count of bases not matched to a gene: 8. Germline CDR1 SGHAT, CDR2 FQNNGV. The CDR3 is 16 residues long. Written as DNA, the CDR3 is TGTGCCAGCAGCTTCGCCTCGACAGGGATTAACTATGGCTACACCTTC. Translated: CASSFASTGINYGYTF.

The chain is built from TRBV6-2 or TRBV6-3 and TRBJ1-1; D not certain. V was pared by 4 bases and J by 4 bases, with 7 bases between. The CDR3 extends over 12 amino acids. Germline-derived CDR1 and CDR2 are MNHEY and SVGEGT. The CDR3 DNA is TGTGCCAGCAGTTTGGGGTTCACTGAAGCTTTCTTT. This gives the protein CASSLGFTEAFF.

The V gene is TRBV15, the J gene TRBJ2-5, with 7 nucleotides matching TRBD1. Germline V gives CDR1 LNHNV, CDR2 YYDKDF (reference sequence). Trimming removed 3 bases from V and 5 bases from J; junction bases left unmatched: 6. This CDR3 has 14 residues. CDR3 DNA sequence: TGTGCCACCAGCAGTTTACAGGGGTTGGAGACCCAGTACTTC. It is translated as CATSSLQGLETQYF.

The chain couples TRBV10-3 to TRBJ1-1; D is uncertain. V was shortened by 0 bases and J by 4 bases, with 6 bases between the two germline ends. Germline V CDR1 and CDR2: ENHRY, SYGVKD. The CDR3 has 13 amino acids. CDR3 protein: CAISESSVTEAFF. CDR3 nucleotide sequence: TGTGCCATCAGTGAGTCGTCTGTCACTGAAGCTTTCTTT.

CDR3 nucleotides: TGCGCCAGCCTCCAAGCCTACGAGCAGTACTTC. The encoded protein is CASLQAYEQYF. This rearrangement joins TRBV10-2 to TRBJ2-7; the D is unclear. In germline, CDR1 is WSHSY, CDR2 SAAADI. Trimming cost V 8 bases and J 2 bases, with 7 bases left between them. There are 11 residues in the CDR3.

Here the CDR3 reads CASSQIGSPLHF. The CDR3 nucleotides are TGTGCCAGCAGCCAAATAGGATCACCCCTCCACTTT. The chain has TRBV3-1 (or the pseudogene TRBV3-2) and TRBJ1-6; unclear D gene. This CDR3 region has 12 residues. Germline lookup yields CDR1 LGHDT and CDR2 YNNKEL (reference sequence). V gave up 2 bases and J gave up 10 bases, with 6 bases separating them.

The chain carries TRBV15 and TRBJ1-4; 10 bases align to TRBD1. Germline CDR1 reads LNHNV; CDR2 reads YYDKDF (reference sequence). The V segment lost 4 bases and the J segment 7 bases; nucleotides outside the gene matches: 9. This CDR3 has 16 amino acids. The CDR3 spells CATSKGGTGEGEKLFF. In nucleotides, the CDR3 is TGTGCCACCAGCAAAGGAGGGACAGGGGAGGGTGAAAAACTGTTTTTT.

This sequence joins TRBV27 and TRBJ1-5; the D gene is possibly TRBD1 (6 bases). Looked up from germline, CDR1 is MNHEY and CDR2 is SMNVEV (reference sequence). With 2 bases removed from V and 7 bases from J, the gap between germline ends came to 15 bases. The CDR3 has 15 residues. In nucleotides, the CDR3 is TGTGCCAGCAGTTTAGCTACAGGGCCCGGGCAGCCCCAGCATTTT. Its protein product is CASSLATGPGQPQHF.

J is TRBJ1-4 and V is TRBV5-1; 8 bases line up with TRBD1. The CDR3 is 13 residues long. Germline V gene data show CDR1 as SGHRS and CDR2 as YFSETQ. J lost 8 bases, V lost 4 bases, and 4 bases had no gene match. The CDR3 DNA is TGCGCCAGCAGCCCCCGGGACAGGGAAAAACTGTTTTTT. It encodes CASSPRDREKLFF.

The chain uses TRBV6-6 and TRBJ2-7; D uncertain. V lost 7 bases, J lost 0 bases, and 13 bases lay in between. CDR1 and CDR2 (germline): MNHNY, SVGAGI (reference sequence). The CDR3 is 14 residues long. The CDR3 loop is CASIPSMGSYEQYF. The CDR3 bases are TGTGCCAGCATTCCGAGCATGGGCTCCTACGAGCAGTACTTC.

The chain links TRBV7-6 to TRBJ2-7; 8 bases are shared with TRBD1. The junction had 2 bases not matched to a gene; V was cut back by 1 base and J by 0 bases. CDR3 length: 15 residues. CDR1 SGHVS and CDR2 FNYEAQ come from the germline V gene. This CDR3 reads CASSLGTGFSYEQYF. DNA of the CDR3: TGTGCCAGCAGCTTAGGGACAGGGTTCTCCTACGAGCAGTACTTC. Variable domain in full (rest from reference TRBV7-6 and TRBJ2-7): GAGVSQSPRYKVTKRGQDVALRCDPISGHVSLYWYRQALGQGPEFLTYFNYEAQQDKSGLPNDRFSAERPEGSISTLTIQRTEQRDSAMYRCASSLGTGFSYEQYFGPGTRLTVT.

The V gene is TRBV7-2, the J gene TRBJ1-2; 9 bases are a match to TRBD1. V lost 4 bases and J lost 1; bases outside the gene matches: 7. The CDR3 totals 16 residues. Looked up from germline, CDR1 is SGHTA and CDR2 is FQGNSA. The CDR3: CASSSGAGQGNYGYTF. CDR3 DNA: TGTGCCAGCAGCTCGGGCGCGGGACAGGGTAACTATGGCTACACCTTC.

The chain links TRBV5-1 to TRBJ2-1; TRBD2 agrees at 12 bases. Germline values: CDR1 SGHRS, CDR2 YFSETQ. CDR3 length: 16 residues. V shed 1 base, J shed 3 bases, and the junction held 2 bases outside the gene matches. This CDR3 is CASSLSGLAGYNEQFF. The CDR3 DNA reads TGCGCCAGCAGCTTGTCGGGACTAGCGGGCTACAATGAGCAGTTCTTC.

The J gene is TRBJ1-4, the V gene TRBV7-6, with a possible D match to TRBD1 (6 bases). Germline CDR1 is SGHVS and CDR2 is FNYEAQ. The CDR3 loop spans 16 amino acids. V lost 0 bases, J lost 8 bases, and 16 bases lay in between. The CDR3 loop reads CASSLALGGSVEKLFF. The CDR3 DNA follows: TGTGCCAGCAGCTTAGCGCTCGGGGGCTCCGTGGAAAAACTGTTTTTT. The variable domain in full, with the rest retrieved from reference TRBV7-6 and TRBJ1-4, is GAGVSQSPRYKVTKRGQDVALRCDPISGHVSLYWYRQALGQGPEFLTYFNYEAQQDKSGLPNDRFSAERPEGSISTLTIQRTEQRDSAMYRCASSLALGGSVEKLFFGSGTQLSVL.

The CDR3 loop reads CASSLDEAAVQFF. The DNA of the CDR3 is TGTGCCAGCAGCCTAGATGAGGCGGCCGTGCAGTTCTTC. V and J are TRBV6-6 and TRBJ2-1; D is ambiguous. Between the trimmed V and J ends, which lost 6 bases and 12 bases, there was a span of 18 bases. Germline V lookup: CDR1 MNHNY, CDR2 SVGAGI (reference sequence). The length of the CDR3 is 13 residues.

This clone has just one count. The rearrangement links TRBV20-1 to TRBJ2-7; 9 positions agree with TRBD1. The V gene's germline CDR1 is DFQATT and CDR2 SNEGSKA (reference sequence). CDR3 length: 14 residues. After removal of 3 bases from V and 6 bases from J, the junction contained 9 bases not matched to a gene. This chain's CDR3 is CSASLPGQGGEQYF. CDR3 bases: TGCAGTGCTAGTCTCCCGGGACAGGGTGGCGAGCAGTACTTC.